This section outlines one T cell receptor beta chain sequence together with its context. Per the study methods: Reference gene primer amplification gave estimated nucleated cell counts. Assay: immunoSEQ multiplex PCR; the TCRdb copy retains only in-frame clones and omits some. That table supplies the V and J calls and clone size; D and trimming were determined from the DNA. The sample lists about 370,000 clones; around 87% were seen once. CDR1 is MNHEY and CDR2 is SVGAGI in the germline V gene. Deletions cut 6 bases from V and 5 bases from J, with 13 bases between. The CDR3 sequence is 13 residues long. The sample is drawn from a study of blood T cell repertoires in COVID-19.

This TCR was sampled from a man younger than 35 with active or convalescent COVID-19. Sample: peripheral blood. This chain uses TRBV6-5 with TRBJ1-2; TRBD1 might be the D (5 bases). For the CDR3, the DNA is TGTGCCAGCAGGGGGACTTTACGTTATGGCTACACCTTC. Protein: CASRGTLRYGYTF.